These T cell receptor beta chains were read from a single sample in a study of blood T cell repertoires in COVID-19. Libraries were prepared by immunoSEQ multiplex PCR; TCRdb keeps only in-frame clonotypes and omits some of them. The repertoire holds fewer than 350,000 clones, with more than 70% as singletons. The specimen sequenced was PBMCs or T cells enriched from blood (not recorded which). The receptors shown here come from a woman aged 60-75 years in a cohort exposed to, infected with or recovered from COVID-19 (not recorded which). Each CDR3 is given with its conserved first and last residue. A D gene is named only where the DNA matches it firmly. Rows give clone size only sometimes, using once, few, many, or a class for an expanded clone.

d_call	cdr3_length	clone_size	v_call	j_call	cdr3_aa	cdr3_nt
TRBD1	13	.	TRBV12-3/TRBV12-4	TRBJ1-5	CASNQGGNQPQHF	TGTGCCAGCAACCAGGGGGGCAATCAGCCCCAGCATTTT
.	15	.	TRBV6-5	TRBJ2-1	CASTILKGGVHEQFF	TGTGCCAGCACCATTTTGAAAGGGGGGGTTCATGAGCAGTTCTTC
TRBD1	15	.	TRBV6-2/TRBV6-3	TRBJ2-7	CASSHAGTGGFEQYF	TGTGCCAGCAGCCACGCCGGGACAGGGGGGTTCGAGCAGTACTTC
.	18	.	TRBV30	TRBJ1-2	CAWSSRSKGENFNYGYTF	TGTGCCTGGAGTTCGAGGTCGAAGGGGGAGAACTTTAACTATGGCTACACCTTC
TRBD1	15	.	TRBV28	TRBJ1-2	CASSPSSTGNYGYTF	TGTGCCAGCAGTCCTTCATCGACAGGGAACTATGGCTACACCTTC
.	13	.	TRBV30	TRBJ1-1	CAWSRGQNLKAFF	TGTGCCTGGAGTAGAGGACAGAACCTGAAAGCTTTCTTT
TRBD2	13	few	TRBV18	TRBJ2-7	CASSPWTSYEQYF	TGTGCCAGCTCACCATGGACTAGCTACGAGCAGTACTTC
.	13	.	TRBV5-6	TRBJ2-4	CASSLASEVGQYF	TGTGCCAGCAGCTTGGCGTCAGAGGTTGGACAGTACTTC
.	17	.	TRBV7-2	TRBJ2-1	CASSFKTKLGATNEQFF	TGTGCCAGCAGCTTCAAGACTAAGCTGGGCGCAACCAATGAGCAGTTCTTC
TRBD1	14	.	TRBV5-8	TRBJ1-3	CASSSTGVGNTIYF	TGTGCCAGCAGCTCTACAGGGGTTGGAAACACCATATATTTT
TRBD1	13	.	TRBV2	TRBJ1-5	CASSGQGDQPQHF	TGTGCCAGCAGTGGACAGGGGGATCAGCCCCAGCATTTT
TRBD1	17	few	TRBV30	TRBJ1-1	CAWSVPLRDRNIPEAFF	TGTGCCTGGAGTGTACCTTTACGGGACAGGAACATCCCTGAAGCTTTCTTT
TRBD1	15	.	TRBV30	TRBJ2-7	CAWRHKDRGAYEQYF	TGTGCCTGGAGGCATAAAGACAGGGGAGCCTACGAGCAGTACTTC
.	13	.	TRBV7-3	TRBJ1-6	CASSLITNSPLHF	TGTGCCAGCAGCTTAATAACAAATTCACCCCTCCACTTT
TRBD1	16	.	TRBV13	TRBJ2-4	CASSSGDRGAKNIQYF	TGTGCCAGCAGCTCCGGGGACAGGGGTGCCAAAAACATTCAGTACTTC
TRBD1	15	.	TRBV18	TRBJ2-7	CASSPLGTETYEQYF	TGTGCCAGCTCACCATTAGGGACAGAAACCTACGAGCAGTACTTC
.	15	.	TRBV7-3	TRBJ2-1	CASSLRSGGYNEQFF	TGTGCCAGCAGCTTAAGGTCAGGGGGGTACAATGAGCAGTTCTTC
.	14	.	TRBV11-2	TRBJ2-3	CASSLSSGADTQYF	TGTGCCAGCAGCTTAAGTAGCGGCGCAGATACGCAGTATTTT
TRBD1	16	.	TRBV9	TRBJ2-7	CASSVRSGTGSGEQYF	TGTGCCAGCAGCGTCCGGTCCGGGACAGGGAGCGGAGAGCAGTACTTC
.	15	few	TRBV7-2	TRBJ2-3	CASSLGGARTDTQYF	TGTGCCAGCAGCTTAGGCGGTGCTCGCACAGATACGCAGTATTTT
.	15	.	TRBV15	TRBJ1-1	CATSSPAGGRSEAFF	TGTGCCACCAGCAGTCCCGCGGGGGGGCGGTCTGAAGCTTTCTTT
TRBD1	13	.	TRBV18	TRBJ1-2	CASSPDRDYGYTF	TGTGCCAGCTCACCCGACAGGGACTATGGCTACACCTTC
.	15	.	TRBV21-1	TRBJ2-4	CASSTSGVTKNIQYF	TGTGCCAGCAGCACTAGCGGAGTAACCAAAAACATTCAGTACTTC
.	15	.	TRBV4-3	TRBJ1-1	CASSQPGTVNTEAFF	TGCGCCAGCAGCCAACCCGGGACTGTGAACACTGAAGCTTTCTTT
.	13	.	TRBV7-2	TRBJ2-1	CASSLQGYNEQFF	TGTGCCAGCAGCTTACAGGGGTACAATGAGCAGTTCTTC